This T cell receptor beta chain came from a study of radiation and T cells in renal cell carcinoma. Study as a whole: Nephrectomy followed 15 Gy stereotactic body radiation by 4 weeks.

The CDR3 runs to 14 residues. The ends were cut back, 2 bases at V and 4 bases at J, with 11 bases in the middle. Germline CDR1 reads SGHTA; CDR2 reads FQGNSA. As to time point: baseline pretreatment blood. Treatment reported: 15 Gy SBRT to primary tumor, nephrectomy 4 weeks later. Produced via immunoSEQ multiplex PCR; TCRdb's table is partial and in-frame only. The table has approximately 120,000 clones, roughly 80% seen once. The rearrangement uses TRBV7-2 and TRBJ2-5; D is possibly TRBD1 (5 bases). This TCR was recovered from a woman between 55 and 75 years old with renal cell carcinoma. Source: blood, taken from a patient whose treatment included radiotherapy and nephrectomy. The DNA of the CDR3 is TGTGCCAGCAGCTTAAGTACAGGTGGAGAGACCCAGTACTTC. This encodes CASSLSTGGETQYF.